The 31 T cell receptor beta chains below were found in one sample sequenced in a study of T-cell reconstitution after alpha-beta-depleted transplantation in children. This sample's TCRbeta library carried unique molecular identifier barcodes. MiXCR, applied by TCRdb to the PCR reads, yields one record per CDR3 protein. Of over 150,000 distinct CDR3 sequences in the sample, more than 12% are singletons; the top ten hold less than 15%. Sequenced here: PBMCs from the stem cell graft donor, sampled from the stem cell graft. These receptor sequences come from a human donor who donated a stem cell graft to a child with acute lymphoblastic leukemia.

This clonotype was detected ten times or more. V usage is TRBV29-1 and J usage is TRBJ2-7, with 9 positions matching TRBD1. The V gene end was trimmed by 4 bases and the J gene end by 1 base; junction bases not matched to a gene: 8. Looked up from germline, CDR1 is SQVTM and CDR2 is ANQGSEA. This CDR3 region has 15 residues. Here the CDR3 reads CSVVEQGARSYEQYF. Written as DNA, the CDR3 is TGCAGCGTTGTGGAACAGGGGGCAAGATCCTACGAGCAGTACTTC.

This clonotype was counted many times. The genes are TRBV5-1 and TRBJ2-1, with 11 bases fitting TRBD2. The length of the CDR3 is 18 residues. Per germline, CDR1 SGHRS and CDR2 YFSETQ. J was trimmed by 2 bases and V by 0 bases; bases with no gene match: 7. CDR3 sequence: CASSLAGDSGRAYNEQFF. The CDR3 DNA reads as TGCGCCAGCAGCTTGGCCGGCGATAGCGGGAGGGCCTACAATGAGCAGTTCTTC.

This clonotype was observed at least ten times. The CDR3 spells CASSLGGVNIQYF. For the CDR3, the DNA is TGCGCCAGCAGCTTGGGAGGGGTAAACATTCAGTACTTC. The chain has TRBV5-1 and TRBJ2-4; TRBD1 or TRBD2 may be the D gene (5 bases each). CDR3 length: 13 residues. Trimming removed 0 bases at V and 6 bases at J, with 7 bases between. CDR1 is SGHRS, CDR2 YFSETQ, per germline. Complete variable domain (other parts from reference TRBV5-1 and TRBJ2-4): KAGVTQTPRYLIKTRGQQVTLSCSPISGHRSVSWYQQTPGQGLQFLFEYFSETQRNKGNFPGRFSGRQFSNSRSEMNVSTLELGDSALYLCASSLGGVNIQYFGAGTRLSVL.

This clonotype showed up many times. The chain recombines TRBV21-1 with TRBJ2-7; the table assigns TRBD1, which was not confirmed against the DNA. TRBV21-1 is termed a pseudogene. The CDR3 is 15 residues long. CDR3 amino acids: CASRYPGPKGYEQYF. CDR3 DNA sequence: TGTGCCAGCAGATACCCGGGTCCCAAAGGATACGAGCAGTACTTC.

The sample holds many counts of this clonotype. J is TRBJ2-3 and V is TRBV27; TRBD2 matches at 8 bases. V lost 8 bases to trimming and J lost 4 bases; unmatched junction nucleotides: 14. Germline CDR1 and CDR2: MNHEY and SMNVEV (reference sequence). CDR3 size: 16 residues. CDR3 protein: CASGREGPSISDTQYF. For the CDR3, the DNA is TGTGCCAGCGGTCGGGAGGGCCCATCGATATCAGATACGCAGTATTTT.

This clonotype was found many times. This chain uses TRBV5-5 with TRBJ1-1; tentatively, D is TRBD1 (6 bases). V lost 3 bases and J lost 2, with 14 bases in between. Per germline, CDR1 SGHKS and CDR2 YYEKEE (reference sequence). This CDR3 comprises 15 residues. In DNA form, the CDR3 reads TGTGCCAGCAGCTCTCAGGGGTTTCAAAACACTGAAGCTTTCTTT. It is translated as CASSSQGFQNTEAFF.

Ten or more counts support this clonotype. The chain joins TRBV15 to TRBJ2-7; 8 positions match TRBD1. The germline gives CDR1 LNHNV, CDR2 YYDKDF (reference sequence). V was pared by 2 bases and J by 2 bases, with 5 bases of the junction left unmatched. The CDR3 sequence is 15 residues long. The DNA of the CDR3 is TGTGCCACCAGCAGAACACCGGGACAGGCCTACGAGCAGTACTTC. Translated, it gives CATSRTPGQAYEQYF.

Details on this clonotype: A read error may account for a junction end that differs from germline. The rearrangement joins TRBV20-1 to TRBJ2-3; 10 bases line up with TRBD2. CDR3 size: 14 residues. Per the germline V gene, CDR1 is DFQATT and CDR2 is SNEGSKA (reference sequence). The CDR3 DNA is TGCAGTGCTAGTTCCCCGGGACTAGCGTCCAACCCGGATTTT. Translating it yields CSASSPGLASNPDF.

This clonotype has at least ten counts. The chain is built from TRBV12-3 or TRBV12-4 and TRBJ2-1; 10 nucleotides align to TRBD2. The V and J ends lost 2 bases and 9 bases, in that order; junction bases with no gene match: 4. The CDR3 is made up of 14 amino acids. The CDR3 is CASSLLAGVSEQFF. The DNA of the CDR3 is TGTGCCAGCAGTTTACTAGCGGGAGTTAGTGAGCAGTTCTTC.

This clonotype has at least ten counts. This rearrangement joins TRBV20-1 to TRBJ2-5; 8 bases are a match to TRBD1. Germline V lookup: CDR1 DFQATT, CDR2 SNEGSKA (reference sequence). The CDR3 runs 14 residues. Trimming cost V 1 base and J 4 bases; bases outside gene matches: 5. In nucleotides, the CDR3 is TGCAGTGCTAGAGCAGGGGGCGAAGGAGAGACCCAGTACTTC. As protein: CSARAGGEGETQYF.

This clonotype has a count of ten or more. J is TRBJ2-7 and V is TRBV27; 8 bases match TRBD2. The germline CDR1 and CDR2 sequences are MNHEY and SMNVEV (reference sequence). V lost 5 bases to trimming and J lost 3 bases; unmatched junction nucleotides: 6. CDR3 length: 14 amino acids. CDR3 region: CASSGVAGYYEQYF. CDR3 sequence (DNA): TGTGCCAGCAGTGGGGTAGCGGGATACTACGAGCAGTACTTC.

This clonotype occurred many times. The chain joins TRBV6-5 to TRBJ1-1; D ambiguous. This CDR3 contains 15 residues. V was pared by 2 bases and J by 3 bases, with 13 bases between. Germline CDR1 MNHEY, CDR2 SVGAGI. This chain's CDR3 is CASSYLAGKDTEAFF. Written as DNA, the CDR3 is TGTGCCAGCAGTTACCTCGCAGGCAAAGACACTGAAGCTTTCTTT.

This clonotype was counted ten times or more. Here the CDR3 reads CASSLPGEAFF. CDR3 bases: TGTGCCAGCAGTTTACCAGGTGAAGCTTTCTTT. The chain has TRBV12-3 or TRBV12-4 and TRBJ1-1; D unclear. This CDR3 spans 11 amino acids. The germline V and J ends were trimmed by 2 bases and 7 bases, with 5 bases remaining between them.

This clonotype was observed at least ten times. The chain uses TRBV11-2 and TRBJ2-1, with 9 bases lining up with TRBD2. The trim removed 4 bases at V and 1 base at J, leaving 14 bases unmatched. The CDR3 totals 19 residues. Germline V gives CDR1 SGHAT, CDR2 FQNNGV. CDR3: CASSSLGGSGSRSYNEQFF. For the CDR3, the DNA is TGTGCCAGCAGCTCCTTAGGGGGTAGCGGGAGTAGATCCTACAATGAGCAGTTCTTC. Drawing the rest from reference TRBV11-2 and TRBJ2-1, the complete variable domain is EAGVAQSPRYKIIEKRQSVAFWCNPISGHATLYWYQQILGQGPKLLIQFQNNGVVDDSQLPKDRFSAERLKGVDSTLKIQPAKLEDSAVYLCASSSLGGSGSRSYNEQFFGPGTRLTVL.

This clonotype was recorded many times. V is TRBV12-3 or TRBV12-4 and J is TRBJ2-7, with D unresolved. The V gene lost 6 bases and the J gene lost 3 bases, with 12 bases spanning the gap. The CDR3 sequence is 13 residues long. Here the CDR3 DNA reads TGTGCCAGCAGCTTATCCTTGAACTACGAGCAGTACTTC. It encodes CASSLSLNYEQYF.

This clonotype was picked up many times. J is TRBJ2-2 and V is TRBV6-5, with D tentatively TRBD2 (6 bases). Germline V gives CDR1 MNHEY, CDR2 SVGAGI. Trimming left V 2 bases short and J 6 bases short, with 10 bases between. The CDR3 spans 14 residues. The CDR3 bases are TGTGCCAGCAGTTACGTGGGAGGACCCGGGGAGCTGTTTTTT. The encoded protein is CASSYVGGPGELFF.

The chain joins TRBV12-3 or TRBV12-4 to TRBJ2-1; D is unresolved. V was pared by 3 bases and J by 8 bases, with 17 bases between. The CDR3 is made up of 15 amino acids. The CDR3 DNA is TGTGCCAGCAGTTTTGGAGACGGTGGAAGGGATGAGCAGTTCTTC. It yields the protein CASSFGDGGRDEQFF.

This chain links TRBV11-2 with TRBJ2-3; D gene ambiguous. Trimming removed 0 bases from V and 6 bases from J, with 10 bases in between. The germline V gene has CDR1 SGHAT and CDR2 FQNNGV. The CDR3 contains 14 residues. The CDR3 sequence is CASSLDMARDTQYF. The CDR3, as DNA: TGTGCCAGCAGCTTAGACATGGCTCGCGATACGCAGTATTTT.

The V call is TRBV18, the J call TRBJ1-4, with D tentatively TRBD1 (5 bases). CDR1 and CDR2 (germline): KGHSH, LQKENI. This CDR3 has 14 residues. The germline V and J ends were trimmed by 5 bases and 0 bases, with 7 bases remaining between them. The DNA of the CDR3 is TGTGCCAGCTCAACGACAGCAACTAATGAAAAACTGTTTTTT. Translating it yields CASSTTATNEKLFF.

The table lists this clonotype with many counts. The chain uses TRBV20-1 and TRBJ1-5, with 7 bases that match TRBD1. The CDR3 totals 17 residues. Germline values: CDR1 DFQATT, CDR2 SNEGSKA (reference sequence). V dropped 3 bases and J dropped 5; count of bases not matched to a gene: 16. CDR3 nucleotides: TGCAGTGCTAGTGGGAAGGGGGCTGGGGCCAAAGATCAGCCCCAGCATTTT. Translation gives CSASGKGAGAKDQPQHF.

V usage is TRBV28 and J usage is TRBJ2-1; the match to TRBD2 covers 11 bases. Per germline, CDR1 MDHEN and CDR2 SYDVKM. The trim removed 2 bases at V and 7 bases at J, leaving 13 bases unmatched. CDR3 length equals 18 residues. The CDR3 DNA follows: TGTGCCAGCAGTTTACCCGTAGGTAGCGGGAGGGCCAGGAATGAGCAGTTCTTC. Translated: CASSLPVGSGRARNEQFF.

This clonotype occurred once. A much larger clone differs by one base, so this may be a read error. The genes are TRBV12-3 or TRBV12-4 and TRBJ1-1; no clear D gene. This CDR3 is built from 15 residues. Here the CDR3 reads CASSFKGPYNTESFF. As DNA, the CDR3 is TGTGCCAGCAGTTTTAAAGGACCGTACAACACTGAATCTTTCTTT.

This clonotype has just a few counts. The rearrangement joins TRBV27 to TRBJ2-7, with D hard to call. V was cut by 3 bases and J by 4 bases, with 16 bases left in between. This CDR3 contains 15 residues. Germline lookup yields CDR1 MNHEY and CDR2 SMNVEV (reference sequence). The CDR3 DNA is TGTGCCAGCAGTTTGAAGCCGAGAGGAGCGTACGAGCAGTACTTC. Translated: CASSLKPRGAYEQYF.

Many counts were recorded for this clonotype. The V and J genes are TRBV7-2 and TRBJ2-7; no reliable D call. CDR1 is SGHTA, CDR2 FQGNSA, per germline. Trimming removed 0 bases at V and 1 base at J, with 7 bases between. CDR3 size: 14 residues. CDR3 in amino acids: CASSLAGLSYEQYF. In DNA, the CDR3 is TGTGCCAGCAGCTTAGCGGGTCTATCCTACGAGCAGTACTTC.

This clonotype was recorded many times. This chain connects TRBV7-9 to TRBJ2-3; a possible D gene is TRBD2 (6 bases). The V end was cut by 5 bases, the J end by 2 bases, with 17 bases between. The CDR3 spans 16 residues. The germline V gene has CDR1 SEHNR and CDR2 FQNEAQ (reference sequence). The chain's CDR3 is CASSPSTAGLTDTQYF. The DNA of the CDR3 is TGTGCCAGCAGCCCATCGACGGCGGGGCTCACAGATACGCAGTATTTT. Drawing the rest from reference TRBV7-9 and TRBJ2-3, the complete variable domain is DTGVSQNPRHKITKRGQNVTFRCDPISEHNRLYWYRQTLGQGPEFLTYFQNEAQLEKSRLLSDRFSAERPKGSFSTLEIQRTEQGDSAMYLCASSPSTAGLTDTQYFGPGTRLTVL.

This clonotype showed up many times. V and J are TRBV20-1 and TRBJ2-4; perhaps D is TRBD1 or TRBD2 (5 bases each). The CDR3 totals 14 residues. Trimming shortened V by 3 bases and J by 0 bases, and 9 bases separated the two germline ends. Germline V gene data show CDR1 as DFQATT and CDR2 as SNEGSKA (reference sequence). CDR3 coding DNA: TGCAGTGCTAGGGGACCCTCAGCCAAAAACATTCAGTACTTC. Residues: CSARGPSAKNIQYF.

This clonotype has a count of ten or more. The J gene is TRBJ2-7, the V gene TRBV12-3 or TRBV12-4; D possibly corresponds to TRBD1 (7 bases). This CDR3 spans 15 amino acids. Trimming pared 4 bases from V and 5 bases from J, leaving 18 bases between. The CDR3 DNA is TGTGCCAGCAGTTCCCCCTCAGGGGGGAACCACGAGCAGTACTTC. Its protein product is CASSSPSGGNHEQYF.

V gene TRBV29-1 combines with J gene TRBJ1-3; D possibly corresponds to TRBD1 (5 bases). The CDR3 sequence is 19 residues long. The V end lost 3 bases, the J end lost 3 bases, and 27 bases lay between the germline ends. CDR1 and CDR2 from the germline V gene are SQVTM and ANQGSEA. The CDR3 DNA reads as TGCAGCGTTGAGACTGCCGGTACCGTACGGGGGTCCTTTGGAAACACCATATATTTT. Its protein is CSVETAGTVRGSFGNTIYF.

This clonotype was observed many times. The rearrangement joins TRBV18 to TRBJ2-5; maybe TRBD2 (6 bases). The CDR3 is made up of 14 amino acids. Germline CDR1 KGHSH, CDR2 LQKENI. V lost 6 bases and J 1 base, leaving 12 bases between the germline ends. CDR3 sequence (DNA): TGTGCCAGCTCCCGAGAGCGGGCCCAAGAGACCCAGTACTTC. This encodes CASSRERAQETQYF.

This clonotype was seen many times. The gene calls are TRBV20-1 and TRBJ2-1; D is unresolved. The CDR3 loop spans 14 amino acids. Per the germline V gene, CDR1 is DFQATT and CDR2 is SNEGSKA (reference sequence). Trimming stripped 4 bases from V and 1 base from J, with 11 bases between. CDR3 in DNA: TGCAGTGCTACGGTGGACCCGTCCTACAATGAGCAGTTCTTC. The encoded protein is CSATVDPSYNEQFF.

This clonotype was seen at least ten times. The chain carries TRBV12-3 or TRBV12-4 and TRBJ2-7; 9 nucleotides align to TRBD2. Unmatched junction bases numbered 14, after V lost 5 bases and J lost 12 bases. The CDR3 is made up of 14 amino acids. CDR3 loop: CASSTGAGSGRRYF. Written as DNA, the CDR3 is TGTGCCAGCAGTACAGGGGCCGGTAGCGGGAGACGGTACTTC.